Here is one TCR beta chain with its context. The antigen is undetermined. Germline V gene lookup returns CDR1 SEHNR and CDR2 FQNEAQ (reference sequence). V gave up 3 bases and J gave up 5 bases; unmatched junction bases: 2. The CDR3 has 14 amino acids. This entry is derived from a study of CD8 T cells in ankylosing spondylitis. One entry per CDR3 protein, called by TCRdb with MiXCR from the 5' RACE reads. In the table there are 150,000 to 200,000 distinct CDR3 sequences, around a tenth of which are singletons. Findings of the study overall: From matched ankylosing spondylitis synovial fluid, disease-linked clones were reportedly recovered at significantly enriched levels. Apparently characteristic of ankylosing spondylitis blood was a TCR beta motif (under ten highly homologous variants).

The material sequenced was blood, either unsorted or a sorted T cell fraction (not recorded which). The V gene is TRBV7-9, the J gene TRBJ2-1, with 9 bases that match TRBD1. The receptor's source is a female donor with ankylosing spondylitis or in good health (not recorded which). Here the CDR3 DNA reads TGTGCCAGCAGCTTCGGACAGGGGAACAATGAGCAGTTCTTC. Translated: CASSFGQGNNEQFF.